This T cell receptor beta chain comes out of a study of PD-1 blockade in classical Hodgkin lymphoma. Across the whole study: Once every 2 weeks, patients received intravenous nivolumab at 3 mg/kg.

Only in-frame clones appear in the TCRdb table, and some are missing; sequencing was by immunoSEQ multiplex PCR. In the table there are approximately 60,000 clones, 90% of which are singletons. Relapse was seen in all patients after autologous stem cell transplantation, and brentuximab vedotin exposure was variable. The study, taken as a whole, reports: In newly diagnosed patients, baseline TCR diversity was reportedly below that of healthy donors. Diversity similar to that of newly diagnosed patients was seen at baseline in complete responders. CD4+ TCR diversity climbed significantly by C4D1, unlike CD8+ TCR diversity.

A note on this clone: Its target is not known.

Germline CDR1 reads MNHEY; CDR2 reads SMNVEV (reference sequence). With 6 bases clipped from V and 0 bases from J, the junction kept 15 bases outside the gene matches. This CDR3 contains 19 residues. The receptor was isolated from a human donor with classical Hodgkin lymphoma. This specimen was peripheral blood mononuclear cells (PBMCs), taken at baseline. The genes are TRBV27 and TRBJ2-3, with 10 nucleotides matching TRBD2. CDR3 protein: CASSSSLAGDWASTDTQYF. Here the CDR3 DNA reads TGTGCCAGCAGCTCCTCTCTAGCGGGAGATTGGGCAAGCACAGATACGCAGTATTTT.